The clone carrying this TCR beta chain was seen more than once but under ten times. Its antigen is not identified. TCRdb passed the 5' RACE reads through MiXCR, listing each CDR3 protein once. This table has around 83,000 distinct CDR3 sequences, roughly 10% appearing once. The data were obtained in a study of early T cells in non-severe SARS-CoV-2 infection. Study in general: Unsorted whole blood bulk RNA was sequenced, with unpaired chains.

V was cut by 5 bases and J by 5 bases, with 22 bases left in between. From germline, CDR1 is SEHNR and CDR2 FQNEAQ (reference sequence). CDR3 length equals 17 residues. Study-wide results and caveats: VDJdb matching favored anti-spike CD8 responses, missing private and CD4 specificities.

This chain connects TRBV7-9 to TRBJ2-1; either TRBD1 or TRBD2 may supply D (6 bases each). The clonotype was recovered from an adult who was a healthcare worker with PCR-confirmed SARS-CoV-2 infection or an uninfected control (not recorded which). The sample consisted of whole blood, taken at baseline. The CDR3 reads CASSVGWGRGGHNEQFF. CDR3 DNA: TGTGCCAGCAGCGTCGGCTGGGGCAGGGGAGGTCACAATGAGCAGTTCTTC. The full variable domain, its missing parts supplied by reference TRBV7-9 and TRBJ2-1, is DTGVSQNPRHKITKRGQNVTFRCDPISEHNRLYWYRQTLGQGPEFLTYFQNEAQLEKSRLLSDRFSAERPKGSFSTLEIQRTEQGDSAMYLCASSVGWGRGGHNEQFFGPGTRLTVL.